These T cell receptor beta chains were read from a single sample in a study of T-cell reconstitution after alpha-beta-depleted transplantation in children. TCRdb fed the PCR reads into MiXCR, producing one record per CDR3 protein. Of about a million distinct CDR3 sequences listed, roughly 31% were seen once; the top ten hold about 28%. The material sequenced was PBMCs, mostly from graft donor cells, taken 360 days after TCRalphabeta/CD19-depleted stem cell transplant. The receptors were gathered from a boy under two years old who had a stem cell transplant for SCID, so the T cells may come from the graft donor. Each CDR3 is given with its conserved first and last residue.

v_gene: TRBV25-1; CDR3aa: CASSEGVNQPQHF
v_gene: TRBV15; CDR3aa: CATSSGLAARNEQYF
v_gene: TRBV12-3/TRBV12-4; CDR3aa: CASSFYNTYEQYF
v_gene: TRBV20-1; CDR3aa: CSARERTDSRETQYF
v_gene: TRBV6-2/TRBV6-3; CDR3aa: CASSLLLAGGNTGELFF
v_gene: TRBV29-1; CDR3aa: CSVSPYNEQFF
v_gene: TRBV28; CDR3aa: CASSPSMGDRGRPAYTDTQYF
v_gene: TRBV2; CDR3aa: CASSGEGVDTQYF
v_gene: TRBV18; CDR3aa: CASSPDLQFYEQYF
v_gene: TRBV5-6; CDR3aa: CASSEDGRAGGPGTDTQYF
v_gene: TRBV20-1; CDR3aa: CSARGGNTYGYTF
v_gene: TRBV4-1; CDR3aa: CASSQESRFSTDTQYF
v_gene: TRBV12-3/TRBV12-4; CDR3aa: CASSQPRGLANDEQFF
v_gene: TRBV7-8; CDR3aa: CASSLAPGQAAHNPYNEQFF
v_gene: TRBV18; CDR3aa: CASSPDRVGFSYEQYF
v_gene: TRBV29-1; CDR3aa: CSVGPGQGKNTEAFF
v_gene: TRBV3-1; CDR3aa: CASSPAAGGAFF
v_gene: TRBV20-1; CDR3aa: CSAEHLSPGQYF
v_gene: TRBV12-3/TRBV12-4; CDR3aa: CASSFSLGYGYTF
v_gene: TRBV12-3/TRBV12-4; CDR3aa: CASRRGLAASYNEQFF
v_gene: TRBV20-1; CDR3aa: CSATGFQETQYF
v_gene: TRBV11-2; CDR3aa: CASSPRFTVLAGGLLEQYF